The clone carrying this T cell receptor (beta chain) is judged medium-sized. The antigen remains undetermined. No cell fractionation was done, so the repertoire covers all unsorted peripheral blood T cells. Reverse transcription used 450 to 550 ng RNA and constant-region primers for alpha and beta. Each of the alpha and beta chains got its own library through chain-specific third strand synthesis with indices. TCRdb reprocessed the 5' RACE reads via MiXCR and lists one record per CDR3 protein. The data contain more than 4,500 distinct CDR3 sequences, about 9.4% of them singletons. This sample was included in a study of HIV-infected patients and healthy controls. Findings and limits, study-wide: Healthy controls carried many MAIT alpha-chain CDR3s, while HIV+ repertoires had few.

Trimming removed 2 bases at V and 4 bases at J, with 14 bases between. This CDR3 comprises 15 residues. Germline V CDR1 and CDR2: KGHSH, LQKENI. This sequence originates from an adult with HIV infection. This chain connects TRBV18 to TRBJ1-1; D is perhaps TRBD1 (6 bases). Sequenced material: blood, taken before antiretroviral therapy. Written as DNA, the CDR3 is TGTGCCAGCTCACCAGGCAGGGGATCGGGCACTGAAGCTTTCTTT. It is translated as CASSPGRGSGTEAFF.